A selection of T cell receptor beta chains follows, all from one sample in a study of post-analysis software for immune sequencing data. Using its own MiXCR run on the PCR reads, TCRdb lists one record per CDR3 protein. The sample gives some 700,000 distinct CDR3 sequences, 55% to 60% of which show up once; around 10% is in the top ten. Sequencing was done on a sample of blood. These receptors were obtained from a girl aged 2 to 9 with multiple sclerosis. The CDR3 runs from the conserved cysteine through the conserved F or W. A D gene is named only where the DNA matches it firmly. For some rows the clone size is stated as once, few or many, or as a class when expanded; others skip it.

D gene,clone size,V gene,J gene,CDR3 DNA,CDR3 protein
TRBD1,few,TRBV5-6,TRBJ1-2,TGTGCCAGCAGCTCAGAACGGGACAGGGTGGTCAACTATGGCTACACCTTC,CASSSERDRVVNYGYTF
TRBD1,NA,TRBV6-5,TRBJ2-3,TGTGCCAGCAGTTATGGACAGGTCACAGATACGCAGTATTTT,CASSYGQVTDTQYF
NA,few,TRBV7-9,TRBJ2-7,TGTGCCAGCAGCTTAGGGCTGGACCCCATCGAGCAGTACTTC,CASSLGLDPIEQYF
NA,NA,TRBV7-8,TRBJ2-3,TGTGCCAGCTCTTCAGACTGGGGTATTACAGATACGCAGTATTTT,CASSSDWGITDTQYF
TRBD2,NA,TRBV4-1,TRBJ2-5,TGCGCCAGCAGCCAAGTAAATAGCGGGATTGAGACCCAGTACTTC,CASSQVNSGIETQYF
NA,NA,TRBV5-1,TRBJ2-6,TGCGCCAGCAGCTTCACGTCAGGCTCTGGGGCCAACGTCCTGACTTTC,CASSFTSGSGANVLTF
TRBD1,NA,TRBV4-3,TRBJ2-1,TGCGCCAGCAGCCCCAACCCCGGGACAGGGAAGTTCTTC,CASSPNPGTGKFF
TRBD1,NA,TRBV20-1,TRBJ2-5,TGCAGTGCTAGCATGGCCAGGGGGCGGGAGACCCAGTACTTC,CSASMARGRETQYF
NA,NA,TRBV10-3,TRBJ2-1,TGTGCCATCAGTGACTCAGGTAAAGGTTTCGATGAGCAGTTCTTC,CAISDSGKGFDEQFF
NA,NA,TRBV5-6,TRBJ2-5,TGTGCCAGCAGCTTCGAGGGGATACAAGAGACCCAGTACTTC,CASSFEGIQETQYF
TRBD1,once,TRBV10-2,TRBJ1-2,TGCGCCAGCAGTGAGGAGGCAGGGGGCCGGACTAACTATGGCTACACCTTC,CASSEEAGGRTNYGYTF
TRBD2,NA,TRBV10-3,TRBJ2-1,TGTGCCATCAGGACTAGCGGGGGGAACTCCTACAATGAGCAGTTCTTC,CAIRTSGGNSYNEQFF
NA,NA,TRBV11-2,TRBJ2-3,TGTGCCAGCAGCCCTACAGAGCTGGCGCAGTATTTT,CASSPTELAQYF
TRBD1,few,TRBV27,TRBJ2-5,TGTGCCAGCAGTTTATTGATGGGACAGGGGAGGAAGACCCAGTACTTC,CASSLLMGQGRKTQYF
TRBD2,NA,TRBV7-2,TRBJ2-5,TGTGCCAGCAGCTGGACTAGCGGGGCGGAGACCCAGTACTTC,CASSWTSGAETQYF
TRBD1,NA,TRBV20-1,TRBJ1-5,TGCAGTGCGAGTCTTCACACCAGGGGGTCCCAGTATCAGCCCCAGCATTTT,CSASLHTRGSQYQPQHF
NA,NA,TRBV6-5,TRBJ2-3,TGTGCCAGCAGTTACTCGGGACAAGTCACAGATACGCAGTATTTT,CASSYSGQVTDTQYF
NA,NA,TRBV20-1,TRBJ1-2,TGCAGTGCCCGGCGCAGGGACGAAAACTATGGCTACACCTTC,CSARRRDENYGYTF
TRBD1,NA,TRBV5-1,TRBJ2-3,TGCGCCAGCAGCTTCGGACAGGGGGCGGATACAGATACGCAGTATTTT,CASSFGQGADTDTQYF
TRBD2,NA,TRBV3-1,TRBJ2-3,TGTGCCAGCAGCCACCCCACGCGGGGGGGCGTCACAGATACGCAGTATTTT,CASSHPTRGGVTDTQYF
NA,NA,TRBV29-1,TRBJ1-5,TGCAGCGCACTTGGACAGATTGGTCAGCCCCAGCATTTT,CSALGQIGQPQHF
NA,NA,TRBV4-3,TRBJ2-2,TGCGCCAGCAGCCAAGAAGGTTACAACACCGGGGAGCTGTTTTTT,CASSQEGYNTGELFF
TRBD2,NA,TRBV9,TRBJ2-1,TGTGCCAGCAGCTCTCGACTAGCGGGCCTCAAAGAGACCCAGTTCTTC,CASSSRLAGLKETQFF
NA,NA,TRBV15,TRBJ2-5,TGTGCCACCAGCTTGCGTCAACAAGAGACCCAGTACTTC,CATSLRQQETQYF
TRBD2,few,TRBV20-1,TRBJ2-1,TGCAGTGCTAGAGACGTTTCTAGCGGGAGTCATCCGGGTAATGAGCAGTTCTTC,CSARDVSSGSHPGNEQFF
TRBD2,NA,TRBV20-1,TRBJ2-1,TGCAGTGCTAGTCCACCGGGACTAGCGGACAATGAGCAGTTCTTC,CSASPPGLADNEQFF
NA,NA,TRBV9,TRBJ2-5,TGTGCCAGCAGCGTAGATGGGGCGGTTCAAGAGACCCAGTACTTC,CASSVDGAVQETQYF
NA,NA,TRBV7-6,TRBJ2-1,TGTGCCAGCAGCCTACAGGGTATTAGAAGGGATGAGCAGTTCTTC,CASSLQGIRRDEQFF
TRBD2,NA,TRBV7-2,TRBJ2-3,TGTGCCAGCAGCTTGGATACTAGCGGGGGTTTCTCAGATACGCAGTATTTT,CASSLDTSGGFSDTQYF
NA,NA,TRBV5-6,TRBJ2-7,TGTGCCAGCAGCGACTCGACAGGCCACTACGAGCAGTACTTC,CASSDSTGHYEQYF
TRBD1,NA,TRBV29-1,TRBJ1-2,TGCAGCGCCGGACAGGGGAATGTTAATGGCTACACCTTC,CSAGQGNVNGYTF
TRBD2,once,TRBV6-2/TRBV6-3,TRBJ2-3,TGTGCCAGCAGTCGTGGACTAGCGGGGCCCGCAGATACGCAGTATTTT,CASSRGLAGPADTQYF
TRBD1,NA,TRBV3-1,TRBJ2-1,TGTGCCAGCAGCCAACAGGGGGTTTACAATGAACAGTTCTTC,CASSQQGVYNEQFF
NA,few,TRBV4-2,TRBJ1-2,TGTGCCAGCAGCCAAGTGAGGTCCGATGGCTACACCTTC,CASSQVRSDGYTF
NA,few,TRBV20-1,TRBJ1-5,TGCAGTGCTAGGAGCAGGGGCGGAAATCAGCCCCAGCATTTT,CSARSRGGNQPQHF
NA,few,TRBV5-1,TRBJ1-2,TGCGCCAGCAGACCCGTCGGGGATGGCTACACCTTC,CASRPVGDGYTF
NA,NA,TRBV12-3/TRBV12-4,TRBJ2-5,TGTGCCAGCAGTTCCGGGACTTTGGGGACCCAGTACTTC,CASSSGTLGTQYF
TRBD1,NA,TRBV7-6,TRBJ2-3,TGTGCCAGCAGCTCCGGACAGGGGCCCTCTAGCACAGATACGCAGTATTTT,CASSSGQGPSSTDTQYF
NA,NA,TRBV6-2/TRBV6-3,TRBJ2-3,TGTGCCAGCAGCGGGTCATCAGATACGCAGTATTTT,CASSGSSDTQYF
TRBD2,NA,TRBV6-5,TRBJ2-7,TGTGCCAGCAGCGCGGGAGGTTGGTCCTACGAGCAGTACTTC,CASSAGGWSYEQYF
TRBD2,few,TRBV7-2,TRBJ2-5,TGTGCCAGCAGCTACTTCGGGCGGGAGGAGACCCAGTACTTC,CASSYFGREETQYF
TRBD2,NA,TRBV5-1,TRBJ2-4,TGCGCCAGCAGCTTGAGGGCTAGCGGGCTCAACAAAAACATTCAGTACTTC,CASSLRASGLNKNIQYF
TRBD2,NA,TRBV20-1,TRBJ2-5,TGCAGTGCTAGAGACGCCCTAGCGGGGGGACCAGAGACCCAGTACTTC,CSARDALAGGPETQYF
TRBD2,NA,TRBV29-1,TRBJ2-5,TGCAGCGTGCCGGGGCTAGCGGGAGGGCGGGAGACCCAGTACTTC,CSVPGLAGGRETQYF
NA,NA,TRBV5-1,TRBJ2-7,TGCGCCAGCAGCTTGGGGACTCCCGGGACCGCCTCCTACGAGCAGTACTTC,CASSLGTPGTASYEQYF
TRBD2,NA,TRBV10-3,TRBJ2-3,TGTGCCATCAGTGAGAGGCTAGCGGGAGGACGGGATACGCAGTATTTT,CAISERLAGGRDTQYF
TRBD2,many,TRBV29-1,TRBJ2-3,TGCAGCGGAGTACTAGCGGGGAGGTTGGATACGCAGTATTTT,CSGVLAGRLDTQYF
TRBD2,few,TRBV7-2,TRBJ2-1,TGTGCCAGCAGCTTTCCCGGGACTAGCGGGAGCTCCTACAATGAGCAGTTCTTC,CASSFPGTSGSSYNEQFF
TRBD1,NA,TRBV2,TRBJ2-5,TGTGCCAGAACGACAGGGAACGCAACCAAAGAGACCCAGTACTTC,CARTTGNATKETQYF
NA,NA,TRBV5-1,TRBJ1-6,TGCGCCAGCAGCTTGGCCCAGGGCCCTTCACCCCTCCACTTT,CASSLAQGPSPLHF
NA,few,TRBV6-5,TRBJ1-2,TGTGCCAGCAGTTATCGCCCCGACGGATACTATGGCTACACCTTC,CASSYRPDGYYGYTF
NA,NA,TRBV7-9,TRBJ2-5,TGTGCCAGCAGCACAGGGGCTCGGGGGGAGACCCAGTACTTC,CASSTGARGETQYF
NA,NA,TRBV30,TRBJ2-1,TGTGCCTGGAGCGCTTTGGGGGCCGGGGACAATGAGCAGTTCTTC,CAWSALGAGDNEQFF
TRBD2,NA,TRBV5-5,TRBJ2-3,TGTGCCAGCAGCTCACAATCCACGGGGACTACTACGCAGTATTTT,CASSSQSTGTTTQYF
NA,NA,TRBV5-6,TRBJ2-5,TGTGCCAGCAGCTTGGTCAGGGGACGAGAGACCCAGTACTTC,CASSLVRGRETQYF
TRBD2,NA,TRBV24-1,TRBJ2-1,TGTGCCACCAGTGACCGAGCTAGGGAGGGTCTTTCCTACAATGAGCAGTTCTTC,CATSDRAREGLSYNEQFF
NA,once,TRBV7-3,TRBJ2-7,TGTGCCAGCAGCGTACCACTAGGAGCCTACGAGCAGTACTTC,CASSVPLGAYEQYF
TRBD1,NA,TRBV7-8,TRBJ1-1,TGTGCCAGCAGCCCGAACAGGGGCAGGAACACTGAAGCTTTCTTT,CASSPNRGRNTEAFF